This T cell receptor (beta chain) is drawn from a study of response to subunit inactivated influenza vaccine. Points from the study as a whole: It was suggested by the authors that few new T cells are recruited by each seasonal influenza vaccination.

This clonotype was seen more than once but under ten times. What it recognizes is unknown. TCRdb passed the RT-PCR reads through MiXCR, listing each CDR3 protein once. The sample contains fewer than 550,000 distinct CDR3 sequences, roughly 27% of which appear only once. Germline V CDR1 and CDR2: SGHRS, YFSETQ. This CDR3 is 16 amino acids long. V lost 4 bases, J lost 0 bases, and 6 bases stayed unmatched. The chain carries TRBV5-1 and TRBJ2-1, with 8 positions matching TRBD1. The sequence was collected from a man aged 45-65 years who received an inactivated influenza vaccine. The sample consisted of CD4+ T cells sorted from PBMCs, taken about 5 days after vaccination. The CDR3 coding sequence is TGCGCCAGCAGCGTTACAGGGGGTGTCTCCTACAATGAGCAGTTCTTC. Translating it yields CASSVTGGVSYNEQFF.